In this sample, the clone carrying this T cell receptor beta chain turned up a few times. The data derive from a study of T cell clones after liver transplantation. The wider study: Immunosuppression withdrawal was tried within 2 years after liver transplantation in this trial. Tolerant meant at least one year fully off immunosuppression without liver enzymes above twice normal.

The table came from immunoSEQ multiplex PCR; TCRdb's copy has only in-frame clones and leaves some out. The data show about 74,000 clones, 80% seen once. The sequence was obtained from a human donor who received a liver transplant. Here the sequenced sample was CD4+ T cells from blood, taken before liver transplant.

This CDR3 reads CASSERGQGYTF. The CDR3 nucleotides read TGTGCCAGTAGTGAAAGGGGGCAAGGCTACACCTTC. This chain connects TRBV19 to TRBJ1-2; 7 bases map to TRBD1. The CDR3 runs 12 residues. V was clipped by 5 bases and J by 8 bases; unmatched bases: 5. Germline-derived CDR1 and CDR2 are LNHDA and SQIVND (reference sequence).